This T cell receptor beta chain was captured in a study of blood T cell repertoires in COVID-19. Looking at the study overall: There were acute and convalescent COVID-19 samples, and they came from the United States, Italy and Spain.

As originally analysed: For nucleated cells, counts were estimated from reference gene primer amplification. Clones were read by immunoSEQ multiplex PCR, and TCRdb kept only the in-frame ones, dropping some. That table supplies the V and J calls and clone size; D and trimming were determined from the DNA. The sample lists approximately 300,000 clones; 75% to 90% were seen once. The source material was peripheral blood. The TCR sequence derives from a man aged 35 to 55 with acute or convalescent COVID-19.

The CDR3 here is CSVDQGAGQPQHF. In DNA form, the CDR3 reads TGCAGCGTTGACCAGGGGGCGGGTCAGCCCCAGCATTTT. This chain uses TRBV29-1 with TRBJ1-5, with TRBD1 matching 8 bases. The trim removed 3 bases at V and 6 bases at J, leaving 4 bases unmatched. This CDR3 contains 13 residues. CDR1 and CDR2 (germline): SQVTM, ANQGSEA.